Here is one TCR beta chain with its context. Authors' analysis steps: Amplification of reference gene primers provided the estimated nucleated cell counts. Measured with immunoSEQ multiplex PCR; TCRdb has only the in-frame clones, and not every one. V and J calls and clone size are copied from that table; D and trimming were computed from the DNA. The sample consists of roughly 260,000 clones, roughly 85% of them appearing once. The data are from a study of blood T cell repertoires in COVID-19. There are 14 residues in the CDR3. V was shortened by 5 bases and J by 1 base, with 12 bases between the two germline ends. Germline CDR1 is LNHDA and CDR2 is SQIVND (reference sequence).

The chain employs TRBV19 and TRBJ2-7; D is undetermined. The sequenced material came from peripheral blood. The TCR comes from a woman aged 18-29 years with acute or convalescent COVID-19. CDR3 loop: CASSPREISYEQYF. In nucleotides, the CDR3 is TGTGCCAGTAGTCCAAGAGAGATATCCTACGAGCAGTACTTC.